This T cell receptor (beta chain) is from a study of identical twins. The CDR3 loop spans 14 amino acids. The V gene lost 4 bases and the J gene lost 1 base, with 10 bases spanning the gap. Germline V CDR1 and CDR2: SQVTM, ANQGSEA. cDNA molecules carried unique molecular identifiers, and template switching added a universal primer site. TCRdb redid the calling of the 5' RACE reads with MiXCR, one entry per CDR3 protein. The data hold about 720,000 distinct CDR3 sequences, with 18% observed a single time. This clonotype was found many times. Its antigen is as yet unknown. Overall study results and limits: The authors noted that invariant MAIT and iNKT cells could partly confound zero-insertion analyses.

In addition, the sample was reused for a study of T cells expressing NK-cell markers. From that report: Cells sorted as CD3+CD56+NKG2C+, CD3+CD56+NKG2C- and CD3+CD56-NKG2C+ T cells supplied the TCR beta repertoires.

The chain links TRBV29-1 to TRBJ1-4; no firm D call. The clonotype originates from a woman aged 18-35 years in good health. The specimen sequenced was PBMCs. DNA of the CDR3: TGCAGCGTTGCCCGGGAGGGAACTAATGAAAAACTGTTTTTT. Translation gives CSVAREGTNEKLFF.